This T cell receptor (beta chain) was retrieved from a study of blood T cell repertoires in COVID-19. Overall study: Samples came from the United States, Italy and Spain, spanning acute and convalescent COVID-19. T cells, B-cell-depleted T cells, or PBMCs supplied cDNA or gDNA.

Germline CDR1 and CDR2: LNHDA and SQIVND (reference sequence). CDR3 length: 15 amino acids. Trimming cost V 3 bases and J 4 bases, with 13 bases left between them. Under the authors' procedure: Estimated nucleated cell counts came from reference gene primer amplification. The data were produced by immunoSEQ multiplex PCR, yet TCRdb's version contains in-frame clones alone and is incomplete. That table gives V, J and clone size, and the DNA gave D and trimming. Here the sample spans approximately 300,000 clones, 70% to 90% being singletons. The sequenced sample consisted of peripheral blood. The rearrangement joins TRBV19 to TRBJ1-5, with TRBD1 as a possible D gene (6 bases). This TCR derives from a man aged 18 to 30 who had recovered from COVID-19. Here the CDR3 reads CASSIRTGMNQPQHF. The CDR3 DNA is TGTGCCAGTAGTATTCGAACAGGGATGAATCAGCCCCAGCATTTT.